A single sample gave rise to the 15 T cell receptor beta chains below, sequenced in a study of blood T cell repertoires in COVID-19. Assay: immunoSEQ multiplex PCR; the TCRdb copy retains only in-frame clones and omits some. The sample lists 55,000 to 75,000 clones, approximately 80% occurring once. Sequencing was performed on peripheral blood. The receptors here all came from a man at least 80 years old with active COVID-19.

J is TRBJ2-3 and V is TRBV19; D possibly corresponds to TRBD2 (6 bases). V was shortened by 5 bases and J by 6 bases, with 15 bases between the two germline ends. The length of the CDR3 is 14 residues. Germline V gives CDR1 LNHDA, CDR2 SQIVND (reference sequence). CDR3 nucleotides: TGTGCCAGTAGTCACCGGGACTTAGGCGATACGCAGTATTTT. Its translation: CASSHRDLGDTQYF.

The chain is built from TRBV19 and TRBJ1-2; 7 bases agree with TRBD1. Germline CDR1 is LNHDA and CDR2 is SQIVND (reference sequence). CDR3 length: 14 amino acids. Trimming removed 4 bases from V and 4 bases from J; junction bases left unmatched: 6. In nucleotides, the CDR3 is TGTGCCAGTAGTACCACCGGGACAGCCTATGGCTACACCTTC. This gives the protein CASSTTGTAYGYTF.

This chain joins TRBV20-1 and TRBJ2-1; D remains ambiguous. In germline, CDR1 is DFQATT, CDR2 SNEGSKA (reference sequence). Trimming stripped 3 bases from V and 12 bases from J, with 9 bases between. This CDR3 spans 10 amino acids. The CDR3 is CSASNIGQFF. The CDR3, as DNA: TGCAGTGCTAGTAATATCGGGCAGTTCTTC.

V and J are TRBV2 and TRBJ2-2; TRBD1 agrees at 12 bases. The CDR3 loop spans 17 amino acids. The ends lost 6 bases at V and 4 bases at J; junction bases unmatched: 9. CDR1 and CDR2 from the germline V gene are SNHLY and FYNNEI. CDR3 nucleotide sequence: TGTGCCAGCAGACGGGACAGGGGGCTTATAGGCACCGGGGAGCTGTTTTTT. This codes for CASRRDRGLIGTGELFF.

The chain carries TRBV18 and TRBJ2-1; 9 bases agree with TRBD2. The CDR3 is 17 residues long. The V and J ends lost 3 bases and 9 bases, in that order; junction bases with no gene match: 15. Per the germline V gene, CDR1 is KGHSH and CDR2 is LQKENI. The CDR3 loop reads CASSPSSTSGGMAEQFF. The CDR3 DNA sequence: TGTGCCAGCTCACCCTCTTCGACTAGCGGAGGCATGGCTGAGCAGTTCTTC.

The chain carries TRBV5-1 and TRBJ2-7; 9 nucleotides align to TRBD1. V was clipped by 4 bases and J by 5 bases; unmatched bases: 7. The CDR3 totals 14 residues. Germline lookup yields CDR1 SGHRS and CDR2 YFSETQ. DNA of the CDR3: TGCGCCAGCAGCCTCCGGGACAGGGAAGACGAGCAGTACTTC. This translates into CASSLRDREDEQYF.

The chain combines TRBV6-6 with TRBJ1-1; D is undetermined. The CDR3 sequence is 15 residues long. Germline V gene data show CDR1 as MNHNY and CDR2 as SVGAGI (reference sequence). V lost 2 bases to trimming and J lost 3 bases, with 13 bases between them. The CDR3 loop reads CASSYLPGTDTEAFF. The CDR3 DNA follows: TGTGCCAGCAGTTACCTTCCGGGAACCGACACTGAAGCTTTCTTT.

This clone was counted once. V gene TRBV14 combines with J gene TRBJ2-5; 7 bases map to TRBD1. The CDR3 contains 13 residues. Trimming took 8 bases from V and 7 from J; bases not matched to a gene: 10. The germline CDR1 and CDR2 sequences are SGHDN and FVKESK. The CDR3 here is CASSDRRVGTQYF. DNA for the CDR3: TGTGCCAGCTCGGACAGGCGGGTTGGGACCCAGTACTTC.

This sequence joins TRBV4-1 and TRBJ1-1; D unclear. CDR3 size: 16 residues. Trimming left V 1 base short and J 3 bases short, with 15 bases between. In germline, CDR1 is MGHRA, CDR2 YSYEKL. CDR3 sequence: CASSQGGNRQDTEAFF. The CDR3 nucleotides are TGCGCCAGCAGCCAAGGTGGAAATCGGCAGGACACTGAAGCTTTCTTT.

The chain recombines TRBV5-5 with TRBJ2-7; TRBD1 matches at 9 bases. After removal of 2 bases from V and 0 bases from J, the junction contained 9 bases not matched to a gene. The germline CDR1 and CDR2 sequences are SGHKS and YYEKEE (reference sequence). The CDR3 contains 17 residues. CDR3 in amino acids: CASSLTSTGGHSYEQYF. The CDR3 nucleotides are TGTGCCAGCAGCTTAACGTCAACAGGGGGCCACTCCTACGAGCAGTACTTC.

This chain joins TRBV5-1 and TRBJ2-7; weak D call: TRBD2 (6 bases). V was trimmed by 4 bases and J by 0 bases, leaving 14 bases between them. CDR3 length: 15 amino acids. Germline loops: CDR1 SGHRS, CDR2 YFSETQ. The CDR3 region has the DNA TGCGCCAGCAGCCATCCGGGACTCACCTCCTACGAGCAGTACTTC. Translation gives CASSHPGLTSYEQYF. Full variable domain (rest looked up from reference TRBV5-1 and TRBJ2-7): KAGVTQTPRYLIKTRGQQVTLSCSPISGHRSVSWYQQTPGQGLQFLFEYFSETQRNKGNFPGRFSGRQFSNSRSEMNVSTLELGDSALYLCASSHPGLTSYEQYFGPGTRLTVT.

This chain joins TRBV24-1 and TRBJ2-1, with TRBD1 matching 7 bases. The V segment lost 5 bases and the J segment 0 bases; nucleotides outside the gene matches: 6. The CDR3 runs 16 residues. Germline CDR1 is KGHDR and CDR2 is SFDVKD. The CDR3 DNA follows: TGTGCCACCAGTGGAAACAGGGGCAGCTCCTACAATGAGCAGTTCTTC. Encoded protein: CATSGNRGSSYNEQFF.

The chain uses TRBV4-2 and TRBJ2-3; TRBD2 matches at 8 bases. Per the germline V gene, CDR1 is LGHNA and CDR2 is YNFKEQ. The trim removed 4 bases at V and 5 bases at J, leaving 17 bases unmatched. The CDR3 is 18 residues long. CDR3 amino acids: CASSLSGGGGDPRDTQYF. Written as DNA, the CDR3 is TGTGCCAGCAGCCTAAGCGGGGGCGGAGGCGACCCGAGAGATACGCAGTATTTT.

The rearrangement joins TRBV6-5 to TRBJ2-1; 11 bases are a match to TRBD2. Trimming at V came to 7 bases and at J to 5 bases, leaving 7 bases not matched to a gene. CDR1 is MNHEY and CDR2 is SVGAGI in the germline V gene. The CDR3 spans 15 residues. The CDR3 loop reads CASTRLAGKHNEQFF. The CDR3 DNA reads TGTGCCAGCACCCGACTAGCGGGAAAGCACAATGAGCAGTTCTTC.

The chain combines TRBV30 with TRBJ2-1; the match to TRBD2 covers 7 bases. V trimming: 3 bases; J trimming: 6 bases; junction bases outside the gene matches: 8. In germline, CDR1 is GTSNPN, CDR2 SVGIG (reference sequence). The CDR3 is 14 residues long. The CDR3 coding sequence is TGTGCCTGGAGCGACGGCGGGGGTCCCAATGAGCAGTTCTTC. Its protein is CAWSDGGGPNEQFF.